This record covers a single TCR beta chain. Its antigen is currently unknown. This sample is part of a study of T-cell memory formation after mild COVID-19. Study background: Clusters were largely donor specific.

Constant-segment primers served in 5'RACE that generated TCR alpha and TCR beta cDNA libraries bearing sample barcodes and UMIs. TCRdb re-called the 5' RACE reads through MiXCR, storing one row per CDR3 protein. The sample lists some 200,000 distinct CDR3 sequences, around a fifth occurring once. Deletions cut 8 bases from V and 5 bases from J, with 19 bases between. Germline values: CDR1 SNHLY, CDR2 FYNNEI. The CDR3 has 15 amino acids. General observations from the study: SARS-CoV-2 specificity was not confirmed for second-wave clones peaking on day 37.

The chain joins TRBV2 to TRBJ1-5, with D uncertain. The clonotype originates from an adult woman who had mild COVID-19 (a few samples of this study predate the infection). Cell type and time point are not known. Sequenced material: PBMCs or a T cell subset sorted from them (not recorded which). The CDR3, as DNA: TGTGCCAGCTGTGCTGGCAGACGAGCCGATCAGCCCCAGCATTTT. Its protein product is CASCAGRRADQPQHF. Complete variable domain (other parts from reference TRBV2 and TRBJ1-5): EPEVTQTPSHQVTQMGQEVILRCVPISNHLYFYWYRQILGQKVEFLVSFYNNEISEKSEIFDDQFSVERPDGSNFTLKIRSTKLEDSAMYFCASCAGRRADQPQHFGDGTRLSIL.